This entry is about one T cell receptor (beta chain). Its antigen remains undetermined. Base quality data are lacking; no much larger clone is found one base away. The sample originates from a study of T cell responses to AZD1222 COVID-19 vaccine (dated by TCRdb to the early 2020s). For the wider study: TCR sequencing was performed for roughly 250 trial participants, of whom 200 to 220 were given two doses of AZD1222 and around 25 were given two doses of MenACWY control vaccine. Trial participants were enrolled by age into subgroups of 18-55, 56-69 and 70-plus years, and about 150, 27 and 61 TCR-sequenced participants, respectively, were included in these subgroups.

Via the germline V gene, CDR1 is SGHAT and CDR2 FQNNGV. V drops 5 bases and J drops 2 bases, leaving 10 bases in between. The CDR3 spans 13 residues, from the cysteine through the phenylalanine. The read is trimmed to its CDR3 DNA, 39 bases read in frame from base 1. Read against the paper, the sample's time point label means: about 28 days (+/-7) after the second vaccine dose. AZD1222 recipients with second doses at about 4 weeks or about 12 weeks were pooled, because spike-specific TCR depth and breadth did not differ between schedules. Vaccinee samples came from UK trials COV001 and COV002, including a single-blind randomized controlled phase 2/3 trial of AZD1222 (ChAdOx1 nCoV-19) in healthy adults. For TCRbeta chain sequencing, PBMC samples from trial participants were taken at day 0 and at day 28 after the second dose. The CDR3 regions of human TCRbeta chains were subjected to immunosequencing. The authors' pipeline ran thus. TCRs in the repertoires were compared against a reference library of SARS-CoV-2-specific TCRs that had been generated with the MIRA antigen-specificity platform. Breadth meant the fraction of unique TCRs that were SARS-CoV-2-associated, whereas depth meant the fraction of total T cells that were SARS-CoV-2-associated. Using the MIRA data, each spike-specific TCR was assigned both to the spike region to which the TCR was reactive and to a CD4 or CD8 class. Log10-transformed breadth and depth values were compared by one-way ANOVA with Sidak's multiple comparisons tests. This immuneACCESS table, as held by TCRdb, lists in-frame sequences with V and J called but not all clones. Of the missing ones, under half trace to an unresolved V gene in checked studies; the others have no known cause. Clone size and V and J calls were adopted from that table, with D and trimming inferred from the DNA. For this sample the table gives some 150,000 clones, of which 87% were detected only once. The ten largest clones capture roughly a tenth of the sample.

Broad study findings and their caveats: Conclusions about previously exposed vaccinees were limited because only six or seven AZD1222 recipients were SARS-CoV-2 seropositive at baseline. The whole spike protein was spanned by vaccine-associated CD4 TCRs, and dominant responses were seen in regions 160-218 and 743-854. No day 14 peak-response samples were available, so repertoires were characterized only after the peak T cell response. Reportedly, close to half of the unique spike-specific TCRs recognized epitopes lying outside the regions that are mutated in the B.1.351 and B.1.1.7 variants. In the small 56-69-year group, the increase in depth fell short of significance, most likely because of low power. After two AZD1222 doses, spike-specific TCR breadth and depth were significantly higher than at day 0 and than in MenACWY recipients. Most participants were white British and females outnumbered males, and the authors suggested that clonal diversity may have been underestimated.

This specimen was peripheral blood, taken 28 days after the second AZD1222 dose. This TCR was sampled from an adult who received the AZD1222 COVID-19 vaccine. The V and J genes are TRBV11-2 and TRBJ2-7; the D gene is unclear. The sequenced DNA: TGTGCCAGCAGCCCGAAAACCCCCTACGAGCAGTACTTC. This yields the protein CASSPKTPYEQYF.